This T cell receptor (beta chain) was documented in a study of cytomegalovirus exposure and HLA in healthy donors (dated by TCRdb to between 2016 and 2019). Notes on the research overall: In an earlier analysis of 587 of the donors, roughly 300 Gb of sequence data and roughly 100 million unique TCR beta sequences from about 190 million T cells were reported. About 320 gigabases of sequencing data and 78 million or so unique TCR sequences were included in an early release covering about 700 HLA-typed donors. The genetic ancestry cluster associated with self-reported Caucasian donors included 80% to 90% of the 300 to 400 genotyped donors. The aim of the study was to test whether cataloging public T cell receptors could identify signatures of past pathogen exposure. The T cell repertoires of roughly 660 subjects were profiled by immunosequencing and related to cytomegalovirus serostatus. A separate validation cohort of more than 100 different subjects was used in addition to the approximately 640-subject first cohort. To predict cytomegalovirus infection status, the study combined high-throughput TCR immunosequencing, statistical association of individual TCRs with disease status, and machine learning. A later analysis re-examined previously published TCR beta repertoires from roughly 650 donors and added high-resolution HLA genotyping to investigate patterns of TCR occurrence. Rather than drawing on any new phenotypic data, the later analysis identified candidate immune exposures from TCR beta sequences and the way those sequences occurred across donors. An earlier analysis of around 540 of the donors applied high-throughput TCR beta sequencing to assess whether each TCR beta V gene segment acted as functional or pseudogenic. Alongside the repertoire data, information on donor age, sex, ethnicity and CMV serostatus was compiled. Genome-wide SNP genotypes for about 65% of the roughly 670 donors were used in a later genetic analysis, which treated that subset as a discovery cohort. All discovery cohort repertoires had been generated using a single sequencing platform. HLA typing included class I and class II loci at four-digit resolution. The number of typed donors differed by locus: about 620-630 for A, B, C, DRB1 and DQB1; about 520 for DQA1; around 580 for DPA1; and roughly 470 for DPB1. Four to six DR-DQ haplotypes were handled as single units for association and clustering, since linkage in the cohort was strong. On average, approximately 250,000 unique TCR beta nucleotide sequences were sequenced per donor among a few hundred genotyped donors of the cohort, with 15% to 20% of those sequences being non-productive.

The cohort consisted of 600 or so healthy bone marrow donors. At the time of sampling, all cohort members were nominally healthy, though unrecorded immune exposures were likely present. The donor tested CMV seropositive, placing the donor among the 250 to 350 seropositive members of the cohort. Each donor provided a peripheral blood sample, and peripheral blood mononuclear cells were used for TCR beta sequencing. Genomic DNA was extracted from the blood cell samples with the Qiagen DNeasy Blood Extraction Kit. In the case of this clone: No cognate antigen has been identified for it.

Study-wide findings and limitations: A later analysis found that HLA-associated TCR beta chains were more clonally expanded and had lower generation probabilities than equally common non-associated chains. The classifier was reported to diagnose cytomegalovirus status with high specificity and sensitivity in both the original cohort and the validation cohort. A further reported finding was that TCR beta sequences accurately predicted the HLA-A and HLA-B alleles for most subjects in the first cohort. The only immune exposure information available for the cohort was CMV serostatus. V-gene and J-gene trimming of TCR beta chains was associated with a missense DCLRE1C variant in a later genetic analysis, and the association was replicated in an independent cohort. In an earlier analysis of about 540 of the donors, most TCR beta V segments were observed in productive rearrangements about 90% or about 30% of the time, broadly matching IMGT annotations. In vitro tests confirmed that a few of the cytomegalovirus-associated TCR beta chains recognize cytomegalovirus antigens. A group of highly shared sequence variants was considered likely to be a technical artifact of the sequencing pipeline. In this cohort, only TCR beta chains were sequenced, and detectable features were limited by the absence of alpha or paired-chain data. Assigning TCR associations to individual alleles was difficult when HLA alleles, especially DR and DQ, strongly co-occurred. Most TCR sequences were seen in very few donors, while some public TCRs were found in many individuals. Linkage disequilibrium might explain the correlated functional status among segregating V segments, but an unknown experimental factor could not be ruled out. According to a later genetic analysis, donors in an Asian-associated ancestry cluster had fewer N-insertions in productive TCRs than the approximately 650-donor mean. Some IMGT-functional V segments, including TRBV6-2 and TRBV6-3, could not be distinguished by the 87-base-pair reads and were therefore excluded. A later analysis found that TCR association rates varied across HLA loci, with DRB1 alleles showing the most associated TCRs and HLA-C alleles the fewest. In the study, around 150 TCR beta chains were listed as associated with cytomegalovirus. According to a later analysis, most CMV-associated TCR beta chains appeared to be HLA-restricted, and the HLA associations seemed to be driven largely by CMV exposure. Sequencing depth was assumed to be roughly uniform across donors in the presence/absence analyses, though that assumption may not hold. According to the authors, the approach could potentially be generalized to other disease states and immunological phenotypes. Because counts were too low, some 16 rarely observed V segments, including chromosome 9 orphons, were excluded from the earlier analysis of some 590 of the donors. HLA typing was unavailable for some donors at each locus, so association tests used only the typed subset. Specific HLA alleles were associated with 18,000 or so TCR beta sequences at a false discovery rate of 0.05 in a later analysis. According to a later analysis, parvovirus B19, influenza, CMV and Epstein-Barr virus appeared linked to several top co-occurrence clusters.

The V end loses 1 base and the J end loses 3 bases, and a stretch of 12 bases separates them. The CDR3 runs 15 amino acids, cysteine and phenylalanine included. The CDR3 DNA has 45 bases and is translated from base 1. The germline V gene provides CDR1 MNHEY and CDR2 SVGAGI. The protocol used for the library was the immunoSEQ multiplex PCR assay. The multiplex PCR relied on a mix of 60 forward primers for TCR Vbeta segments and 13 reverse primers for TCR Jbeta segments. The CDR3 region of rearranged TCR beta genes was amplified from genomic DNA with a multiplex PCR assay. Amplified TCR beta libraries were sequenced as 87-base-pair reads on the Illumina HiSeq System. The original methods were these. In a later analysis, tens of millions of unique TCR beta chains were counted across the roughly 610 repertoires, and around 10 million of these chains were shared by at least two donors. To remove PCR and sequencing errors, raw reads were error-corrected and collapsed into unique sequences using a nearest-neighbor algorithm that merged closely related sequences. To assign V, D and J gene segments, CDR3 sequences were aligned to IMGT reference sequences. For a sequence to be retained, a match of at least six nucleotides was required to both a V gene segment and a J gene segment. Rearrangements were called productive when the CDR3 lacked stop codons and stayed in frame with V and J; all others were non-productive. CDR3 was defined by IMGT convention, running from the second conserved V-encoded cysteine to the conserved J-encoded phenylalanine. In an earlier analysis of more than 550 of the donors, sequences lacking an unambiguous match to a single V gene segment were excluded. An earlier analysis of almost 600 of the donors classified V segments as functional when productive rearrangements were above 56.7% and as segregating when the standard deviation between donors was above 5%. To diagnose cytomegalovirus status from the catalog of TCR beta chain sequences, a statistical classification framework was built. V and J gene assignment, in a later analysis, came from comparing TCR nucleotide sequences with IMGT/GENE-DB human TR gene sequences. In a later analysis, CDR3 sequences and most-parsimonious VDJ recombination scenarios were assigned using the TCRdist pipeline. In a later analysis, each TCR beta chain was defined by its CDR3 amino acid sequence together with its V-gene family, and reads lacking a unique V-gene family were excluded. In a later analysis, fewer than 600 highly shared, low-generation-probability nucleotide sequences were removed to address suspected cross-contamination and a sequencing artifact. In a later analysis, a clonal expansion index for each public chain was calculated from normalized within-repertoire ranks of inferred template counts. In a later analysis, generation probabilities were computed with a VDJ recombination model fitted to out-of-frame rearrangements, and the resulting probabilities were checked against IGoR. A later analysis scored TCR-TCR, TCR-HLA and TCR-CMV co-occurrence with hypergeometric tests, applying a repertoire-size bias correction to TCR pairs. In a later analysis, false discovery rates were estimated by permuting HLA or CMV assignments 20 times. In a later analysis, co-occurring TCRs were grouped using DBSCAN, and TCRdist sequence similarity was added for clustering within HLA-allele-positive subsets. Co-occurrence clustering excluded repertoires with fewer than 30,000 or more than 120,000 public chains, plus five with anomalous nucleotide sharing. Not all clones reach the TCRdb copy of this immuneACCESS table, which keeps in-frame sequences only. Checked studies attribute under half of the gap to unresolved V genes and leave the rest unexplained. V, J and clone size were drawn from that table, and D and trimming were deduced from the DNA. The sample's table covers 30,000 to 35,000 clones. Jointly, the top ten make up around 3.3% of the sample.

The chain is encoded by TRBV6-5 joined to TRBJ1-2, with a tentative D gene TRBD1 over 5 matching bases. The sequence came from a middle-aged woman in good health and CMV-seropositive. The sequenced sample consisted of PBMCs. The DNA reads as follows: TGTGCCAGCAGTTACTTGGGCAGGGTTGACTATGGCTACACCTTC. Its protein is CASSYLGRVDYGYTF.